A single sample is the source of the 7 T cell receptor beta chains below, sequenced in a study of cytomegalovirus exposure and HLA in healthy donors. PCR amplification relied on 60 Vbeta primers (plus 13 Jbeta primers). TCRdb keeps only in-frame clones here, not all; method: immunoSEQ multiplex PCR. The sample records roughly 130,000 clones, roughly 79% being singletons. The sequenced sample consisted of PBMCs. The source of these receptors is a boy younger than 10 in good health and CMV-seronegative.

V gene TRBV5-1 combines with J gene TRBJ1-2; D is ambiguous. CDR3 length: 12 amino acids. Looked up from germline, CDR1 is SGHRS and CDR2 is YFSETQ. V was cut by 4 bases and J by 8 bases, with 12 bases left in between. CDR3 coding DNA: TGCGCCAGCAGCCCCGACTCGGAAGGCTACACCTTC. This translates into CASSPDSEGYTF.

The genes are TRBV11-2 and TRBJ2-1; 14 bases align to TRBD2. CDR1 is SGHAT and CDR2 is FQNNGV in the germline V gene. V shed 3 bases and J 8 bases; nucleotides not matched to a gene: 9. This CDR3 region has 17 residues. CDR3 loop: CASSFPRLAGGPYEQFF. The CDR3 DNA sequence: TGTGCCAGCAGCTTTCCGCGACTAGCGGGGGGGCCATATGAGCAGTTCTTC.

The chain couples TRBV7-9 to TRBJ1-2; possible D gene TRBD1, 6 bases. CDR1 is SEHNR, CDR2 FQNEAQ, per germline (reference sequence). This CDR3 contains 16 residues. V shed 6 bases and J shed 5 bases, with 22 bases lying between them. The CDR3 region has the DNA TGTGCCAGCAGTTCCACCGGGCAGGGGTCGGGGTATGGCTACACCTTC. Translation gives CASSSTGQGSGYGYTF.

This sequence joins TRBV7-9 and TRBJ1-1; no clear D. The V and J ends lost 0 bases and 0 bases respectively, with 5 bases between them. The CDR3 is made up of 14 amino acids. CDR1 and CDR2 from the germline V gene are SEHNR and FQNEAQ (reference sequence). The CDR3 loop reads CASSLATVNTEAFF. The CDR3 DNA is TGTGCCAGCAGCTTAGCAACGGTGAACACTGAAGCTTTCTTT.

The CDR3, as DNA: TGTGCCACCAGCAGCCAGGGGGATTGGGGAAATGAGCAGTTCTTC. Protein product: CATSSQGDWGNEQFF. This chain joins TRBV15 and TRBJ2-1; 7 nucleotides line up with TRBD1. From germline, CDR1 is LNHNV and CDR2 YYDKDF (reference sequence). J lost 7 bases, V lost 3 bases, and 9 bases had no gene match. The CDR3 extends over 15 amino acids.

The genes are TRBV6-5 and TRBJ2-3; TRBD2 might be the D (5 bases). The V gene's germline CDR1 is MNHEY and CDR2 SVGAGI. This CDR3 spans 11 amino acids. V dropped 6 bases and J dropped 6 bases, with 7 bases sitting between them. DNA for the CDR3: TGTGCCAGCAGCCGGAGGGATACGCAGTATTTT. Translation gives CASSRRDTQYF.

This clone was detected a few times. The chain couples TRBV30 to TRBJ2-2, with D possibly being TRBD1 (6 bases). CDR3 length equals 15 residues. In germline, CDR1 is GTSNPN, CDR2 SVGIG (reference sequence). The V and J ends lost 4 bases and 3 bases respectively, with 15 bases between them. The CDR3 spells CAWKQGKYDTGELFF. The CDR3 DNA reads TGTGCCTGGAAACAGGGAAAGTATGACACCGGGGAGCTGTTTTTT.